The 19 T cell receptor beta chains listed next were all sequenced from one sample in a study of T cells in Graves' hyperthyroidism and ophthalmopathy. TCR beta CDR3 region amplification was performed from RNA transcripts. The TCR CDR3 first-round RT-PCR relied on the HTBI primer set. TCRdb re-called the multiplex PCR reads with MiXCR, one entry per CDR3 protein. The sample comprises hundreds of thousands of distinct CDR3 sequences, just under 45% of which are singletons, and less than 9.5% rests with the top ten. The source material was peripheral blood or thyroid tissue (not recorded which). Receptors were obtained from an adult man with Graves' disease, either hyperthyroidism or ophthalmopathy (not recorded which).

This clonotype was seen more than once but under ten times. The rearrangement uses TRBV2 and TRBJ2-2; no clear D. V dropped 3 bases and J dropped 4 bases, with 9 bases sitting between them. Germline V gene lookup returns CDR1 SNHLY and CDR2 FYNNEI. The CDR3 contains 14 residues. The CDR3 DNA reads as TGTGCCAGCAGTGACTGGAGTGGCACCGGGGAGCTGTTTTTT. Translated, it gives CASSDWSGTGELFF.

This clonotype was counted ten times or more. The CDR3 DNA sequence: TGCAGTGCTAGATATGGACAGGGGTCCCATGGCTACACCTTC. It encodes CSARYGQGSHGYTF. The chain combines TRBV20-1 with TRBJ1-2; 9 nucleotides agree with TRBD1. The germline CDR1 and CDR2 sequences are DFQATT and SNEGSKA (reference sequence). The CDR3 is made up of 14 amino acids. The J segment lost 6 bases and the V segment lost 2 bases, leaving 7 bases of the junction unmatched.

The chain joins TRBV24-1 to TRBJ1-4; TRBD1 agrees at 7 bases. This CDR3 has 17 residues. Per the germline V gene, CDR1 is KGHDR and CDR2 is SFDVKD. The J segment lost 4 bases and the V segment lost 0 bases, leaving 7 bases of the junction unmatched. CDR3 in amino acids: CATSDLIRQGDNEKLFF. For the CDR3, the DNA is TGTGCCACCAGTGATTTGATAAGGCAGGGGGATAATGAAAAACTGTTTTTT.

This clonotype was seen only a few times. The chain uses TRBV2 and TRBJ2-2, with 7 bases matching TRBD2. The CDR3 length is 13 residues. CDR1 is SNHLY and CDR2 is FYNNEI in the germline V gene. V was pared by 7 bases and J by 7 bases, with 6 bases of the junction left unmatched. The chain's CDR3 is CASILAVGGELFF. CDR3 sequence (DNA): TGTGCCAGCATTCTAGCGGTGGGCGGGGAGCTGTTTTTT.

In its sample, this clonotype was seen once. The chain couples TRBV7-9 to TRBJ1-3, with TRBD1 matching over 8 bases. Per germline, CDR1 SEHNR and CDR2 FQNEAQ (reference sequence). Trimming cost V 1 base and J 2 bases; bases outside gene matches: 4. The CDR3 sequence is 16 residues long. CDR3 loop: CASSLGTGLTGNTIYF. The CDR3 bases are TGTGCCAGCAGCTTAGGGACAGGGCTAACTGGAAACACCATATATTTT.

This chain connects TRBV6-5 to TRBJ1-3; 9 bases map to TRBD1. Germline V gene data show CDR1 as MNHEY and CDR2 as SVGAGI. This CDR3 contains 17 residues. J gave up 4 bases and V 1 base, and 8 bases lay outside the gene matches. CDR3 sequence (DNA): TGTGCCAGCAGTTACTTTGAAGGGACAGGGTACGGAAACACCATATATTTT. Protein product: CASSYFEGTGYGNTIYF.

This clonotype was seen ten or more times. The genes are TRBV7-2 and TRBJ2-6; D call uncertain. This CDR3 region has 18 residues. From germline, CDR1 is SGHTA and CDR2 FQGNSA. Trimming shortened V by 1 base and J by 0 bases, and 13 bases separated the two germline ends. The CDR3 is CASSLDPVHSSGANVLTF. In DNA, the CDR3 is TGTGCCAGCAGCTTAGATCCGGTCCACTCCTCTGGGGCCAACGTCCTGACTTTC.

For this clonotype: At one end the junction does not follow the germline gene, possibly because of a read error. This sequence joins TRBV7-9 and TRBJ1-2; possibly TRBD1 for D (5 bases). Looked up from germline, CDR1 is SEHNR and CDR2 is FQNEAQ (reference sequence). The CDR3 extends over 15 amino acids. The CDR3 loop reads CASSLVQGANYRYTF. The CDR3 coding sequence is TGTGCCAGCAGCTTAGTGCAGGGAGCTAACTATCGCTACACCTTC.

The sample holds many counts of this clonotype. The chain uses TRBV20-1 and TRBJ1-5; tentative D call: TRBD1 (5 bases). Trimming cost V 5 bases and J 3 bases, with 11 bases left between them. Germline loops: CDR1 DFQATT, CDR2 SNEGSKA (reference sequence). There are 13 residues in the CDR3. CDR3 DNA sequence: TGCAGTGCTTACCAGGGTTCCAATCAGCCCCAGCATTTT. Its translation: CSAYQGSNQPQHF.

This clonotype was observed a handful of times. The chain has TRBV2 and TRBJ2-2, with a tentative D call TRBD2 (5 bases). The CDR3 is made up of 13 amino acids. V dropped 7 bases and J dropped 1 base, with 7 bases sitting between them. From germline, CDR1 is SNHLY and CDR2 FYNNEI. In DNA form, the CDR3 reads TGTGCCAGCACACGGGAGAACACCGGGGAGCTGTTTTTT. As protein: CASTRENTGELFF.

The J gene is TRBJ2-7, the V gene TRBV7-6, with 9 bases that match TRBD1. The CDR3 loop spans 14 amino acids. Trimming took 3 bases from V and 5 from J; bases not matched to a gene: 5. Germline assignment: CDR1 SGHVS and CDR2 FNYEAQ. The CDR3 loop reads CASSFGQGKDEQYF. In DNA, the CDR3 is TGTGCCAGCAGCTTTGGACAGGGGAAGGACGAGCAGTACTTC.

V gene TRBV7-3 combines with J gene TRBJ2-7; D assignment may be TRBD1 or TRBD2 (6 bases each). From germline, CDR1 is SGHTA and CDR2 FQGTGA. V gave up 5 bases and J gave up 3 bases, with 11 bases separating them. This CDR3 contains 13 residues. The CDR3, as DNA: TGTGCCAGCAGCGGCAGGGGAGGCTACGAGCAGTACTTC. This codes for CASSGRGGYEQYF.

This clonotype appeared once. Relative to the germline gene, one junction end is altered; a read error may explain this. CDR3 protein: CATSDAGQGQETQYF. For the CDR3, the DNA is TGTGCCACCAGTGATGCGGGACAGGGCCAAGAGACCCAGTACTTC. This chain uses TRBV2 with TRBJ2-5; 9 bases are a match to TRBD1. CDR1 and CDR2 (germline): SNHLY, FYNNEI. The CDR3 runs to 15 residues.

This clonotype was counted ten times or more. This sequence joins TRBV10-1 and TRBJ1-5; no clear D. With 7 bases removed from V and 7 bases from J, the gap between germline ends came to 14 bases. The CDR3 loop spans 13 amino acids. CDR1 is WNHNN, CDR2 SYGVQD, per germline (reference sequence). The CDR3 loop is CASNFVGKQPQHF. The DNA for the CDR3 is TGCGCCAGCAATTTTGTAGGGAAGCAGCCCCAGCATTTT.

The CDR3 loop is CASSPRTEETQYF. DNA for the CDR3: TGTGCCAGCTCACCACGGACAGAAGAGACCCAGTACTTC. The chain is built from TRBV6-1 and TRBJ2-5, with D possibly being TRBD1 (6 bases). The CDR3 is made up of 13 amino acids. CDR1 MNHNS and CDR2 SASEGT come from the germline V gene. The V end was cut by 8 bases, the J end by 3 bases, with 13 bases between.

There are many counts of this clonotype. The chain employs TRBV24-1 and TRBJ1-1; weak D call: TRBD1 (5 bases). The germline V gene encodes CDR1 KGHDR and CDR2 SFDVKD. This CDR3 is 13 amino acids long. The germline V and J ends were trimmed by 3 bases and 7 bases, with 11 bases remaining between them. The CDR3 spells CATSDGGRNEAFF. The CDR3 bases are TGTGCCACCAGTGATGGGGGGAGGAATGAAGCTTTCTTT.

The gene calls are TRBV24-1 and TRBJ2-7; 10 nucleotides line up with TRBD1. The CDR3 runs 18 residues. CDR1 and CDR2 (germline): KGHDR, SFDVKD. After removal of 4 bases from V and 3 bases from J, the junction contained 14 bases not matched to a gene. In DNA form, the CDR3 reads TGTGCCACCAGTGACCCCTCTGGGGGGGACAGGGGTGGCTACGAGCAGTACTTC. Amino acid sequence: CATSDPSGGDRGGYEQYF.

Only a few counts were recorded for this clonotype. Here the CDR3 reads CSAGPGNEKLFF. CDR3 sequence (DNA): TGCAGTGCCGGCCCAGGGAATGAAAAACTGTTTTTT. This sequence joins TRBV20-1 and TRBJ1-4; D perhaps matches TRBD1 (5 bases). Germline V gene data show CDR1 as DFQATT and CDR2 as SNEGSKA (reference sequence). The CDR3 extends over 12 amino acids. Trimming removed 6 bases from V and 5 bases from J, with 10 bases in between.

The V and J genes are TRBV9 and TRBJ1-2, with TRBD1 identical over 8 bases. The CDR3 is 14 residues long. From germline, CDR1 is SGDLS and CDR2 YYNGEE. J gave up 5 bases and V 0 bases, and 3 bases lay outside the gene matches. The CDR3: CASSVVGQGYGYTF. CDR3 nucleotide sequence: TGTGCCAGCAGCGTAGTTGGACAGGGATATGGCTACACCTTC.